This entry features one TCR beta chain sequence. Antigen specificity is unknown. Sequenced by immunoSEQ multiplex PCR; TCRdb stores in-frame clones only, minus some. The sample yields nearly 200,000 clones, 93% seen once. The sample originates from a study of T cell responses to AZD1222 COVID-19 vaccine. Findings of the study overall: A reported finding is that nearly half of spike-specific TCRs target unmutated variant regions. Donors in the cohort were predominantly white British and more often female, and clonal diversity was possibly underestimated.

V lost 2 bases to trimming and J lost 2 bases, with 8 bases between them. The CDR3 contains 15 residues. CDR1 is SGHNT and CDR2 is YYREEE in the germline V gene (reference sequence). This receptor was identified in an adult who received the AZD1222 COVID-19 vaccine. Sequencing used peripheral blood, obtained 28 days after the second AZD1222 dose. V usage is TRBV5-4 and J usage is TRBJ2-6; D is perhaps TRBD1 (6 bases). The CDR3 is CASSLQGPGANVLTF. As DNA, the CDR3 is TGTGCCAGCAGCTTACAGGGTCCTGGGGCCAACGTCCTGACTTTC. The variable domain in full, completed from reference TRBV5-4 and TRBJ2-6, reads ETGVTQSPTHLIKTRGQQVTLRCSSQSGHNTVSWYQQALGQGPQFIFQYYREEENGRGNFPPRFSGLQFPNYSSELNVNALELDDSALYLCASSLQGPGANVLTFGAGSRLTVL.